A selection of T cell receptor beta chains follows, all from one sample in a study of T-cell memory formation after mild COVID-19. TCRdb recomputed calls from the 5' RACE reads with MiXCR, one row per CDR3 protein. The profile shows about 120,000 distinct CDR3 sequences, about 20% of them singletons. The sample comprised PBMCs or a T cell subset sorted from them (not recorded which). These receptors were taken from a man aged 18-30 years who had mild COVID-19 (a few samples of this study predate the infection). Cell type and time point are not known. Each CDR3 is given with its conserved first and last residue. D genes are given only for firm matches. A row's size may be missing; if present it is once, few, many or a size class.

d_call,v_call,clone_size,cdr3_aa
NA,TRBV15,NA,CATSRGDYQPQHF
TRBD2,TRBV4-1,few,CASSPGLVWEQYF
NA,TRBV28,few,CASSSRPPTSSYEQYF
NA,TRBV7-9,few,CASSLLAGTNTGELFF
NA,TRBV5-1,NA,CASSLEAGLDGELFF
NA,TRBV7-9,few,CASSLLQENTGELFF
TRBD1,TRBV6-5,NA,CASSSGGRTEAFF
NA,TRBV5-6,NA,CATKGRETNYGYTF
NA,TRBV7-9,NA,CASSLAWDRRAQETQYF
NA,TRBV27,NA,CASSSRYRSTDTQYF
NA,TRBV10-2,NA,CASSVGQLNIQYF
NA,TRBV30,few,CACDRYSGEQYF
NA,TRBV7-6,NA,CASSRGPNTEAFF
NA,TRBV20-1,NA,CSARGGRNTEAFF
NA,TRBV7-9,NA,CASSLDGGPVEQFF
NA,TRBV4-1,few,CASRRGGGDTEAFF
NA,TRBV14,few,CASSLRTGKYNEQFF